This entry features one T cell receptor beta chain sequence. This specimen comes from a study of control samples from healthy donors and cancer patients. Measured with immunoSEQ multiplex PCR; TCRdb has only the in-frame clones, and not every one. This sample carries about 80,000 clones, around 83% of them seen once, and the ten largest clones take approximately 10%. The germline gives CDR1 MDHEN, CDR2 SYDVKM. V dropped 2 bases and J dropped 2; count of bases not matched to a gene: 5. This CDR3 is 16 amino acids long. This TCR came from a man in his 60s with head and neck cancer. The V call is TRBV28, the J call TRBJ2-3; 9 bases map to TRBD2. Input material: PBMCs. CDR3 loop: CASSLAVAGDTDTQYF. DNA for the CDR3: TGTGCCAGCAGTTTAGCGGTAGCGGGAGACACAGATACGCAGTATTTT.